The sequence of this TCR beta chain was determined in a study of cytomegalovirus exposure and HLA in healthy donors. Study outcomes and limitations: Rates of TCR association differed by HLA locus in a later analysis, with DRB1 highest and HLA-C lowest. According to an earlier analysis, most TCR beta V segments yielded productive rearrangements about 90% or about 30% of the time. CMV serostatus was the sole immune exposure information available.

This clone was seen more than once but under ten times. The antigen remains undetermined. The primer mix had 60 Vbeta and 13 Jbeta primers. Clones were read by immunoSEQ multiplex PCR, and TCRdb kept only the in-frame ones, dropping some. The sample has 100,000 to 150,000 clones; 78% are singletons. Per the germline V gene, CDR1 is MDHEN and CDR2 is SYDVKM. V dropped 1 base and J dropped 0 bases, with 10 bases sitting between them. CDR3 length equals 16 residues. The clonotype comes from a man in his thirties or forties in good health and CMV-seropositive. The chain recombines TRBV28 with TRBJ2-1; a weak D match, TRBD2 (6 bases). Source material: PBMCs. Here the CDR3 reads CASSLSLGSSYNEQFF. CDR3 sequence (DNA): TGTGCCAGCAGTTTATCGCTCGGGAGCTCCTACAATGAGCAGTTCTTC.